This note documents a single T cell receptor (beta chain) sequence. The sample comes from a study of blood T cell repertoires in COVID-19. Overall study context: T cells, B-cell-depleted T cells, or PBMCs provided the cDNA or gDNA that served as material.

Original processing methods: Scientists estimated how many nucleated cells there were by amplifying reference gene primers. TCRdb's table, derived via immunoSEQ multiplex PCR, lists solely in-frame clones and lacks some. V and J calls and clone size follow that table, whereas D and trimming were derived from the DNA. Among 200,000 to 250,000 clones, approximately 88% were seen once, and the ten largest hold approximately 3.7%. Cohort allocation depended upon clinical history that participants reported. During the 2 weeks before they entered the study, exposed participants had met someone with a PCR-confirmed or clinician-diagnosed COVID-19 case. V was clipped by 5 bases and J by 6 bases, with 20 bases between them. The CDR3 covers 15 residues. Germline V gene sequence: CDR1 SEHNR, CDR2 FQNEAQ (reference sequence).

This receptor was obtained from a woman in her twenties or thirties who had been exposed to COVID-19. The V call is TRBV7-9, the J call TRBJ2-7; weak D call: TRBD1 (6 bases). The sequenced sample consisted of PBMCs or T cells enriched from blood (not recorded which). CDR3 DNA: TGTGCCAGCAGCCTCGGACAGAAACCCTTTCCCGAGCAGTACTTC. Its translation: CASSLGQKPFPEQYF.